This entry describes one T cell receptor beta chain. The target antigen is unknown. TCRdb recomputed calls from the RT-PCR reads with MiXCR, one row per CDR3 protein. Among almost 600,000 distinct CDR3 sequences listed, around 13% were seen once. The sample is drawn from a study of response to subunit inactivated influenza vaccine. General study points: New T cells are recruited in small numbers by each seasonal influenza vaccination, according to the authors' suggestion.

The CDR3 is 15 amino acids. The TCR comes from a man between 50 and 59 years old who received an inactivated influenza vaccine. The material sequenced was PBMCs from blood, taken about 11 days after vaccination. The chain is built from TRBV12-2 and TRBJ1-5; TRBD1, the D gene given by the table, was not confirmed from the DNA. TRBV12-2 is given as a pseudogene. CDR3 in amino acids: CASRPGTETNQPQHF. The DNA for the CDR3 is TGTGCAAGTCGCCCCGGGACGGAAACCAATCAGCCCCAGCATTTT.